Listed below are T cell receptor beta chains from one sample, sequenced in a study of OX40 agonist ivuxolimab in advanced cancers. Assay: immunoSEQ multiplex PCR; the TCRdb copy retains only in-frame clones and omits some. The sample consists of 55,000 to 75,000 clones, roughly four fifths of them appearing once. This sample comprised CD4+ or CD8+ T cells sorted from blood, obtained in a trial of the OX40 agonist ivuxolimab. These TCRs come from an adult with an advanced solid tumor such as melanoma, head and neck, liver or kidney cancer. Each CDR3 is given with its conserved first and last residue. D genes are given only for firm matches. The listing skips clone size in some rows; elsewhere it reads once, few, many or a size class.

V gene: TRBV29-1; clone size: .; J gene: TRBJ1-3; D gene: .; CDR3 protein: CSVGQGSSGNTIYF; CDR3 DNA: TGCAGCGTTGGGCAGGGCTCCTCTGGAAACACCATATATTTT
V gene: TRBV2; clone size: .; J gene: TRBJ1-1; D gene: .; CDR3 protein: CASMVIGANTEAFF; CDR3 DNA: TGTGCCAGCATGGTAATAGGGGCGAACACTGAAGCTTTCTTT
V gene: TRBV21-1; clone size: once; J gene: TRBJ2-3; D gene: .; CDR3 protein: CARTRTYTSTDTQYF; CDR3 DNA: TGTGCCCGCACCCGGACGTATACTAGCACAGATACGCAGTATTTT
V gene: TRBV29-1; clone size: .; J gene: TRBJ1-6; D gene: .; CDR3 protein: CSVVSSYNSPLHF; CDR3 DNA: TGCAGCGTTGTTAGCTCCTATAATTCACCCCTCCACTTT
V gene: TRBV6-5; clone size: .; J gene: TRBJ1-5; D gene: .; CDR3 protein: CASSLYLGQPQHF; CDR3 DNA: TGTGCCAGCAGCCTATACCTGGGGCAGCCCCAGCATTTT
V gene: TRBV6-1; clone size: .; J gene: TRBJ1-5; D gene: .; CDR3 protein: CAGAGYSNQPQHF; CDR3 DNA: TGTGCCGGAGCAGGGTATAGCAATCAGCCCCAGCATTTT
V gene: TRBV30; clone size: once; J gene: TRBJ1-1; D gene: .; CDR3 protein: CAWSHSGGPYTEAFF; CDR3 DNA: TGTGCCTGGAGTCATTCGGGGGGCCCGTACACTGAAGCTTTCTTT
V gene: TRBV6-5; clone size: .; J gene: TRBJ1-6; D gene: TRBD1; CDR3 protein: CASSYSTGAPSSLHF; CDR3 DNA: TGTGCCAGCAGTTACTCCACAGGGGCCCCCTCATCCCTCCACTTT
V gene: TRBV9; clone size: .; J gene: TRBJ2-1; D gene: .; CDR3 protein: CASSGGTATYNEQFF; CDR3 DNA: TGTGCCAGCAGCGGCGGGACAGCCACCTACAATGAGCAGTTCTTC
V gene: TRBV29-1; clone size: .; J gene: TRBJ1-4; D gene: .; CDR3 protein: CSAIGTVDVKLFF; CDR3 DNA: TGCAGCGCAATAGGGACGGTTGATGTGAAACTGTTTTTT